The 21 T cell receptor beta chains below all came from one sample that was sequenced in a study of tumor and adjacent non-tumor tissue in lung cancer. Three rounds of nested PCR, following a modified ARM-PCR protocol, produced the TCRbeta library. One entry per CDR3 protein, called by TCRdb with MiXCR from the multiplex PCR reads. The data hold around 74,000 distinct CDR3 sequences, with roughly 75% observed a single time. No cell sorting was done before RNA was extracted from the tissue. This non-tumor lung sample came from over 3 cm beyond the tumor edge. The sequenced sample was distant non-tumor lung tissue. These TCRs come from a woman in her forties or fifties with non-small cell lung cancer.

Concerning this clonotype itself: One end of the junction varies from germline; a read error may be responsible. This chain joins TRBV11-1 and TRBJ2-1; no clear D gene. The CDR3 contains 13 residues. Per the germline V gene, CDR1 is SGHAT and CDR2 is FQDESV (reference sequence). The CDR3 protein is CVSRLPSLDEQFF. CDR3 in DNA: TGTGTCAGCAGATTACCTTCGCTGGATGAACAGTTCTTC.

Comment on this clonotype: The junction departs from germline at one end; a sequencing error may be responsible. The CDR3 loop reads CASSLSRVGYNEQFF. The CDR3 DNA is TGTGCCAGCAGCTTATCCAGGGTGGGGTACAATGAGCAATTCTTC. The chain uses TRBV11-2 and TRBJ2-1; D perhaps matches TRBD1 (5 bases). Germline-derived CDR1 and CDR2 are SGHAT and FQNNGV. The CDR3 runs to 15 residues.

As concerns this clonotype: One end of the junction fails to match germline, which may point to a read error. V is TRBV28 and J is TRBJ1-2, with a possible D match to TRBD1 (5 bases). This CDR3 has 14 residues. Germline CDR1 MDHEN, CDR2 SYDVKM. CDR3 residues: CTSRAGEHGYDYTF. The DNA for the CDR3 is TGTACCAGCAGGGCCGGGGAACATGGGTATGACTACACCTTC.

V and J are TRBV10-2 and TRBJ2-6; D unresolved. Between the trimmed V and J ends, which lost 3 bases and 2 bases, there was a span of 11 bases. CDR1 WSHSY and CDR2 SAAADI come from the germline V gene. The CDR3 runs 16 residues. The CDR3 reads CASSDWKSPGANVLTF. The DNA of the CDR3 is TGCGCCAGCAGTGATTGGAAGAGCCCTGGGGCCAACGTCCTGACTTTC.

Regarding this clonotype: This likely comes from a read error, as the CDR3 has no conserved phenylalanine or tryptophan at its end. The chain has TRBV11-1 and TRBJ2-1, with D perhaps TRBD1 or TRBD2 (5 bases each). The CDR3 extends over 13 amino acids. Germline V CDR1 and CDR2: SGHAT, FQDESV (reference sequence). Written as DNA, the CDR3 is TGTGCTAGCCAATCTGGGGTGGGGGATGAGCAGTTCCTC. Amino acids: CASQSGVGDEQFL.

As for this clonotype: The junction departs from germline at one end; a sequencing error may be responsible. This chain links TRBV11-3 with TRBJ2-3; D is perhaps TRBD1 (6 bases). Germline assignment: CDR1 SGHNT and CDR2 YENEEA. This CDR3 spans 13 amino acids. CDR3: CANSTRGTDTQYF. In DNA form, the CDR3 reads TGCGCCAACAGCACCAGGGGTACAGATACGCAATATTTT.

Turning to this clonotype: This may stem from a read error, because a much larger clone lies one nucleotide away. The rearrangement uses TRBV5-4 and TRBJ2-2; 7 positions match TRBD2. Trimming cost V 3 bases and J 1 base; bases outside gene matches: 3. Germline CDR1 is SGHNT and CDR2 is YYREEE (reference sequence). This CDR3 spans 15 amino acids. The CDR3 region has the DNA TGTGCCAGCAGCTCAGCGGGAAAGAACACCGGGGAGCTGTTTTTT. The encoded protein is CASSSAGKNTGELFF.

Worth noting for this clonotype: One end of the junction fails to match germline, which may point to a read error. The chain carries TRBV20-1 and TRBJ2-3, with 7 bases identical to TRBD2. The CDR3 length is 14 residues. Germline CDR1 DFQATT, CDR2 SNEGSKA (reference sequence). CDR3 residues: CSALADPSTDAQYF. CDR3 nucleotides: TGCAGTGCCCTAGCGGACCCTAGCACAGATGCGCAGTATTTT.

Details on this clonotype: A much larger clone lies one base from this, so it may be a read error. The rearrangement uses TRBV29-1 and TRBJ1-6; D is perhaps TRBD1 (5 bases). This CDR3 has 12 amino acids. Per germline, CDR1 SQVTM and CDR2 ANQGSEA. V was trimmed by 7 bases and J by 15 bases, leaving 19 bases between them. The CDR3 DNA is TGCAGCGCCAGGGACGGGTTTGGACGCCTCCACTTT. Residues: CSARDGFGRLHF.

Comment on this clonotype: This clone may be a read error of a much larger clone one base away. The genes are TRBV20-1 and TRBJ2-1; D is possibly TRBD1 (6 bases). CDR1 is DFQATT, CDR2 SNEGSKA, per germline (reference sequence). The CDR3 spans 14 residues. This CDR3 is CSARSYFGDNEQSF. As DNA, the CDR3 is TGCAGTGCTAGAAGTTATTTTGGGGACAATGAGCAGTCCTTC.

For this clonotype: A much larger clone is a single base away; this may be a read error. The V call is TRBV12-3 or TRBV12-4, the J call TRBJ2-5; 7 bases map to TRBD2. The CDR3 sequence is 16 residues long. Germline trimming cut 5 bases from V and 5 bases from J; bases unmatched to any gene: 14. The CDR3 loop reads CASSAPGGRAKETQYF. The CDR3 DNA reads TGTGCCAGCAGTGCCCCAGGTGGGAGGGCCAAGGAGACCCAGTACTTC.

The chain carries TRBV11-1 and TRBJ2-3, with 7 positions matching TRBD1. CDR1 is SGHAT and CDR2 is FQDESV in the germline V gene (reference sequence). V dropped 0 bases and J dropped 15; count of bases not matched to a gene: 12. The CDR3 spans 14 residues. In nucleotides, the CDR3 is TGTGCCAGCAGCTTAGCGATCGGGACAGATACGAAATATTTT. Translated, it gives CASSLAIGTDTKYF.

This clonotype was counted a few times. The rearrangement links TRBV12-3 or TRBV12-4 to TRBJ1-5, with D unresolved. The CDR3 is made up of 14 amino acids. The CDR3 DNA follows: TGTGTCAGTAGCCTTGATGGAGTAGATCAGCCCCAGCATTTT. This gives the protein CVSSLDGVDQPQHF.

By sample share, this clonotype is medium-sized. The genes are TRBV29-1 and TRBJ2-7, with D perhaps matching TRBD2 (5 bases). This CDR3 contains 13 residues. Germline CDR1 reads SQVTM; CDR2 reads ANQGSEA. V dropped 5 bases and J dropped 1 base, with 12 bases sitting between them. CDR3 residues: CSVSSTGSYEQYF. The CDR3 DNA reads TGCAGCGTTTCCAGTACGGGGTCCTACGAGCAGTACTTC.

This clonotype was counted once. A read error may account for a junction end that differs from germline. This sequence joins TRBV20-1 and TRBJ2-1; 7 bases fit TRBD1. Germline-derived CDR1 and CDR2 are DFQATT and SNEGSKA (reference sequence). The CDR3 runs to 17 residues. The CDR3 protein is CNALDRSGGNDYNEQFF. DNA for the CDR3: TGCAATGCTCTGGACAGGAGTGGCGGAAACGACTACAATGAGCAGTTCTTC.

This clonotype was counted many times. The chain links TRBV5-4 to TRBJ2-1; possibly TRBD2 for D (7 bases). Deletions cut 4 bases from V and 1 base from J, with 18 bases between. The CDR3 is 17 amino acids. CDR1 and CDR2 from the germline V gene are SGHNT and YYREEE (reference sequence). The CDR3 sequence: CASSRGGGERSYNEQFF. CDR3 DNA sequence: TGTGCCAGCAGCCGAGGGGGGGGAGAGAGGTCCTACAATGAGCAGTTCTTC.

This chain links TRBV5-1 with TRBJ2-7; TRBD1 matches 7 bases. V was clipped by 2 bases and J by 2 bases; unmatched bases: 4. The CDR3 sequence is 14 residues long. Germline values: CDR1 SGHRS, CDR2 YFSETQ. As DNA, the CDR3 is TGCGCCAGCAGCTTTGGACAGGCAACCTACGAGCAGTACTTC. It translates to CASSFGQATYEQYF. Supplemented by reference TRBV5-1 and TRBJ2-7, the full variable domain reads KAGVTQTPRYLIKTRGQQVTLSCSPISGHRSVSWYQQTPGQGLQFLFEYFSETQRNKGNFPGRFSGRQFSNSRSEMNVSTLELGDSALYLCASSFGQATYEQYFGPGTRLTVT.

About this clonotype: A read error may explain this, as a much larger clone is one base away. CDR3 loop: CASSLTGASGTQYF. In nucleotides, the CDR3 is TGTGCCAGCAGTTTGACAGGGGCATCGGGGACCCAGTACTTC. The V call is TRBV28, the J call TRBJ2-5, with 8 bases lining up with TRBD1. Trimming took 3 bases from V and 7 from J; bases not matched to a gene: 7. Germline V gives CDR1 MDHEN, CDR2 SYDVKM. There are 14 residues in the CDR3.

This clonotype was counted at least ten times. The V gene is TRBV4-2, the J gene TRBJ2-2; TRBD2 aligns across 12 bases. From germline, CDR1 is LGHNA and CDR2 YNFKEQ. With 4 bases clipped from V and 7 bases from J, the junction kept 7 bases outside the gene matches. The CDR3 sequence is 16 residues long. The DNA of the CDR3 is TGTGCCAGCAGCCCAATCGGACTAGCGGGACTCGGGGAGCTGTTTTTT. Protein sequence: CASSPIGLAGLGELFF.

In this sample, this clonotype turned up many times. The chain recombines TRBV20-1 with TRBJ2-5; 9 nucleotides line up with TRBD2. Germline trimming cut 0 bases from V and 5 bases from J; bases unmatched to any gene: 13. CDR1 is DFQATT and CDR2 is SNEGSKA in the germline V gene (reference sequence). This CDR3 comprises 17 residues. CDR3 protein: CSARDLREGLLVETQYF. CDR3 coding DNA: TGCAGTGCTAGAGATCTGCGGGAGGGCCTTTTGGTGGAGACCCAGTACTTC.

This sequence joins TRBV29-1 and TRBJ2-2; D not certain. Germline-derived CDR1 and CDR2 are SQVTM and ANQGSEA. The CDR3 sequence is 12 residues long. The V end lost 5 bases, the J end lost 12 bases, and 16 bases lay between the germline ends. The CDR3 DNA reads TGCAGCGTTACCAACAGTATGGGGAAGCTGTTTTTT. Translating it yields CSVTNSMGKLFF.